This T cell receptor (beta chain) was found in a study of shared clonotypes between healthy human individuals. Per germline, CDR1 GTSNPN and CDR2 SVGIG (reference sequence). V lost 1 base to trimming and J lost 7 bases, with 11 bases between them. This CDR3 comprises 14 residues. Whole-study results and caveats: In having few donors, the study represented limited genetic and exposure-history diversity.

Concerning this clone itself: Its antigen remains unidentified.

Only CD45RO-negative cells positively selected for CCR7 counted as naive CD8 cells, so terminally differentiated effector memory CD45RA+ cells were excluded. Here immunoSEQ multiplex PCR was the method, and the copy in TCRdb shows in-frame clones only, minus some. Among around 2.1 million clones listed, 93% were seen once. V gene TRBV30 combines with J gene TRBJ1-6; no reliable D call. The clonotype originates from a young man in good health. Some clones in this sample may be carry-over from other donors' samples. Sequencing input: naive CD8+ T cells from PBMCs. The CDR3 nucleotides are TGTGCCTGGAGTGCCCTCGATAGAAATTCACCCCTCCACTTT. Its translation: CAWSALDRNSPLHF.